The 26 T cell receptor beta chains presented below share a single source sample, sequenced in a study of T-cell reconstitution after alpha-beta-depleted transplantation in children. Preparation of the TCRbeta library was carried out with unique molecular identifiers. TCRdb itself ran the PCR reads through MiXCR, one entry per CDR3 protein. The table shows about 540,000 distinct CDR3 sequences, with about 17% occurring only once. Here the sequenced sample was PBMCs from the stem cell graft donor, taken from the stem cell graft. The receptor set was obtained from a human donor who donated a stem cell graft to a child with acute lymphoblastic leukemia.

The chain combines TRBV4-2 with TRBJ2-7, with 10 bases that match TRBD2. CDR1 is LGHNA and CDR2 is YNFKEQ in the germline V gene. This CDR3 contains 15 residues. V lost 0 bases and J lost 5; bases outside the gene matches: 4. The CDR3 loop reads CASSQERLAGDEQYF. The DNA of the CDR3 is TGTGCCAGCAGCCAAGAGAGGCTAGCGGGAGACGAGCAGTACTTC.

The rearrangement links TRBV12-5 to TRBJ2-7; 8 bases map to TRBD2. V dropped 2 bases and J dropped 0; count of bases not matched to a gene: 3. The CDR3 loop spans 15 amino acids. Germline V gives CDR1 LGHNT, CDR2 FRNRAP. In DNA, the CDR3 is TGTGCTAGTGGTTTGATAGCGGGAAGCTCCTACGAGCAGTACTTC. Its translation is CASGLIAGSSYEQYF.

This chain joins TRBV7-3 and TRBJ2-1; D is perhaps TRBD1 (5 bases). V gave up 1 base and J gave up 9 bases, with 13 bases separating them. In germline, CDR1 is SGHTA, CDR2 FQGTGA. This CDR3 is 14 amino acids long. The CDR3 DNA is TGTGCCAGCAGCTTAAGTGCGCAGGGCAGTGAGCAGTTCTTC. Translated, it gives CASSLSAQGSEQFF.

This clonotype was picked up a small number of times. V usage is TRBV5-1 and J usage is TRBJ1-2, with D tentatively TRBD1 (5 bases). Per germline, CDR1 SGHRS and CDR2 YFSETQ. V lost 0 bases, J lost 0 bases, and 9 bases lay in between. This CDR3 is built from 15 residues. The CDR3 bases are TGCGCCAGCAGCTTGGAGGGGAACACTAACTATGGCTACACCTTC. It is translated as CASSLEGNTNYGYTF.

This chain connects TRBV12-5 to TRBJ2-1; weak D call: TRBD2 (6 bases). V shed 5 bases and J shed 6 bases, with 17 bases lying between them. CDR3 length: 15 residues. CDR1 and CDR2 from the germline V gene are LGHNT and FRNRAP. CDR3 loop: CASGASASYLNEQFF. CDR3 nucleotides: TGTGCTAGTGGTGCTAGCGCCAGTTATCTCAATGAGCAGTTCTTC.

The genes are TRBV11-2 and TRBJ1-3; D might be TRBD1 (5 bases). CDR1 SGHAT and CDR2 FQNNGV come from the germline V gene. This CDR3 has 18 amino acids. V lost 1 base to trimming and J lost 4 bases, with 20 bases between them. The CDR3 protein is CASSLGEGRDRRGNTIYF. CDR3 DNA sequence: TGTGCCAGCAGCTTAGGAGAGGGTCGGGACCGGCGCGGAAACACCATATATTTT. Complete variable domain (other parts from reference TRBV11-2 and TRBJ1-3): EAGVAQSPRYKIIEKRQSVAFWCNPISGHATLYWYQQILGQGPKLLIQFQNNGVVDDSQLPKDRFSAERLKGVDSTLKIQPAKLEDSAVYLCASSLGEGRDRRGNTIYFGEGSWLTVV.

This clonotype showed up just a few times. V is TRBV20-1 and J is TRBJ2-3; D ambiguous. Per the germline V gene, CDR1 is DFQATT and CDR2 is SNEGSKA (reference sequence). This CDR3 comprises 12 residues. V dropped 5 bases and J dropped 1 base, with 7 bases sitting between them. Here the CDR3 DNA reads TGCAGTGCTGGCGCTCGCACAGATACGCAGTATTTT. Translation gives CSAGARTDTQYF.

This clonotype was seen a handful of times. This rearrangement joins TRBV7-8 to TRBJ2-1; D might be TRBD1 or TRBD2, each matching 5 bases. This CDR3 contains 14 residues. Trimming took off 5 bases at V and 6 bases at J, with 14 bases between the two ends. Germline lookup yields CDR1 SGHVS and CDR2 FQNEAQ. The CDR3 spells CASSVTGTGNEQFF. The CDR3 bases are TGTGCCAGCAGCGTAACCGGGACCGGCAATGAGCAGTTCTTC.

This clonotype has a single count. The genes are TRBV29-1 and TRBJ1-4; D ambiguous. V was pared by 2 bases and J by 3 bases, with 10 bases between. Germline V gives CDR1 SQVTM, CDR2 ANQGSEA. This CDR3 comprises 14 residues. In nucleotides, the CDR3 is TGCAGCGTTGAACTGGGAGGGCCTAATGAAAAACTGTTTTTT. This encodes CSVELGGPNEKLFF.

The chain recombines TRBV12-3 or TRBV12-4 with TRBJ2-7; D possibly matches TRBD1 or TRBD2 (5 bases each). Trimming cost V 6 bases and J 5 bases, with 20 bases left between them. The CDR3 is 15 residues long. The CDR3 sequence is CASSRPGTPRDEQYF. In DNA form, the CDR3 reads TGTGCCAGCAGCCGGCCAGGGACCCCTAGGGACGAGCAGTACTTC.

This clonotype was seen more than once but under ten times. The chain employs TRBV12-3 or TRBV12-4 and TRBJ1-2; perhaps TRBD1 as D (5 bases). The ends were cut back, 1 base at V and 3 bases at J, with 18 bases in the middle. CDR3 length: 17 residues. CDR3 sequence (DNA): TGTGCCAGCAGTTTAGAGTTTGGGACGTCAGGTGACTATGGCTACACCTTC. Encoded protein: CASSLEFGTSGDYGYTF.

V and J are TRBV20-1 and TRBJ2-7, with a weak D call TRBD2 (6 bases). Germline-derived CDR1 and CDR2 are DFQATT and SNEGSKA (reference sequence). The germline V and J ends were trimmed by 0 bases and 1 base, with 13 bases remaining between them. The CDR3 is 15 amino acids. The CDR3 nucleotides read TGCAGTGCTAGAGATGTCCGGGAGCCGTCCTACGAGCAGTACTTC. Its protein is CSARDVREPSYEQYF.

This clonotype was seen more than once but under ten times. This chain links TRBV11-2 with TRBJ2-3; TRBD1 matches 12 bases. Trimming took 3 bases from V and 2 from J; bases not matched to a gene: 12. The length of the CDR3 is 19 residues. Per germline, CDR1 SGHAT and CDR2 FQNNGV. CDR3 in DNA: TGTGCCAGCAGCTTTTATTGGGACAGGGGGCATCGGGTCACAGATACGCAGTATTTT. Translated, it gives CASSFYWDRGHRVTDTQYF.

The chain recombines TRBV7-7 with TRBJ2-5; D is perhaps TRBD2 (6 bases). Looked up from germline, CDR1 is SSHAT and CDR2 is FNYEAQ (reference sequence). CDR3 size: 14 residues. Deletions cut 5 bases from V and 6 bases from J, with 16 bases between. The CDR3 loop reads CASSHLGTYKTQYF. The CDR3, as DNA: TGTGCCAGCAGCCACCTCGGGACTTACAAGACCCAGTACTTC. Combining the CDR3 with reference TRBV7-7 and TRBJ2-5 gives the whole variable domain GAGVSQSPRYKVTKRGQDVTLRCDPISSHATLYWYQQALGQGPEFLTYFNYEAQPDKSGLPSDRFSAERPEGSISTLTIQRTEQRDSAMYRCASSHLGTYKTQYFGPGTRLLVL.

This clonotype has a handful of counts. The V call is TRBV5-1, the J call TRBJ2-2; D ambiguous. Germline CDR1 is SGHRS and CDR2 is YFSETQ. The CDR3 is made up of 14 amino acids. V was trimmed by 0 bases and J by 4 bases, leaving 7 bases between them. CDR3 region: CASSLAVSTGELFF. The CDR3 DNA is TGCGCCAGCAGCTTGGCCGTTAGCACCGGGGAGCTGTTTTTT.

V is TRBV27 and J is TRBJ2-3; tentatively, D is TRBD2 (6 bases). The CDR3 is 12 residues long. V lost 5 bases, J lost 10 bases, and 13 bases lay in between. The germline V gene has CDR1 MNHEY and CDR2 SMNVEV (reference sequence). The CDR3 reads CASSPNRDSQYF. For the CDR3, the DNA is TGTGCCAGCAGTCCAAACCGGGACTCGCAGTATTTT.

The table lists this clonotype with a few counts. The chain combines TRBV19 with TRBJ1-4; 7 positions agree with TRBD1. The CDR3 is 15 residues long. The ends lost 5 bases at V and 7 bases at J; junction bases unmatched: 10. Germline-derived CDR1 and CDR2 are LNHDA and SQIVND (reference sequence). The CDR3 coding sequence is TGTGCCAGTAGTGGATCGGGACAGCAACTTGAAAAACTGTTTTTT. Its translation is CASSGSGQQLEKLFF.

The chain links TRBV7-9 to TRBJ2-2, with D hard to call. This CDR3 spans 14 amino acids. CDR1 and CDR2 from the germline V gene are SEHNR and FQNEAQ (reference sequence). V lost 4 bases, J lost 4 bases, and 10 bases lay in between. CDR3 DNA sequence: TGTGCCAGCAGCTCCTTCTTTACCACCGGGGAGCTGTTTTTT. Its protein is CASSSFFTTGELFF.

V is TRBV12-5 and J is TRBJ1-1; 7 bases match TRBD1. The CDR3 length is 16 residues. V lost 3 bases and J lost 5; bases outside the gene matches: 12. Germline V gene data show CDR1 as LGHNT and CDR2 as FRNRAP. As DNA, the CDR3 is TGTGCTAGTGGTTTAACCCCTATACAGGGGCGAACTGAAGCTTTCTTT. Its translation is CASGLTPIQGRTEAFF.

This clonotype has just a few counts. The CDR3: CAISESKLAPHNEQFF. In DNA, the CDR3 is TGTGCCATCAGTGAGTCAAAGCTCGCCCCCCACAATGAGCAGTTCTTC. The chain employs TRBV10-3 and TRBJ2-1; D is unclear. The CDR3 totals 16 residues. Trimming pared 0 bases from V and 5 bases from J, leaving 14 bases between. From germline, CDR1 is ENHRY and CDR2 SYGVKD.

This clonotype was counted ten times or more. The chain joins TRBV5-1 to TRBJ2-1; tentatively, D is TRBD2 (5 bases). Trimming removed 0 bases at V and 4 bases at J, with 11 bases between. The CDR3 consists of 15 residues. Germline V gene lookup returns CDR1 SGHRS and CDR2 YFSETQ. Here the CDR3 reads CASSLVGGPYNEQFF. CDR3 bases: TGCGCCAGCAGCTTGGTTGGCGGGCCTTACAATGAGCAGTTCTTC.

The V and J genes are TRBV10-1 and TRBJ1-5; no definite D call. The CDR3 is 16 residues long. Between the trimmed V and J ends, which lost 0 bases and 2 bases, there was a span of 11 bases. Looked up from germline, CDR1 is WNHNN and CDR2 is SYGVQD (reference sequence). CDR3: CASSESRAVGNQPQHF. CDR3 in DNA: TGCGCCAGCAGTGAGTCAAGGGCCGTGGGCAATCAGCCCCAGCATTTT.

The sample holds a few counts of this clonotype. V is TRBV2 and J is TRBJ1-2; D unclear. V lost 4 bases and J 8 bases, leaving 11 bases between the germline ends. The germline gives CDR1 SNHLY, CDR2 FYNNEI. There are 12 residues in the CDR3. The CDR3 spells CASSGLAGGYTF. In DNA form, the CDR3 reads TGTGCCAGCAGTGGCCTGGCTGGAGGCTACACCTTC.

This clonotype showed up just a few times. The genes are TRBV30 and TRBJ2-1; D remains ambiguous. The CDR3 covers 11 residues. Germline V gene sequence: CDR1 GTSNPN, CDR2 SVGIG (reference sequence). The ends were cut back, 5 bases at V and 6 bases at J, with 8 bases in the middle. Written as DNA, the CDR3 is TGTGCCTGGGGTAGAGGCAATGAGCAGTTCTTC. It yields the protein CAWGRGNEQFF.

At least ten counts were recorded for this clonotype. A read error may account for a junction end that differs from germline. The CDR3 DNA reads TGTGCCAGCAGCTCACTAGCGGGGGGTTACAATGAGCAGTTCTTC. This gives the protein CASSSLAGGYNEQFF. The gene calls are TRBV5-1 and TRBJ2-1; TRBD2 agrees at 12 bases. Per the germline V gene, CDR1 is SGHRS and CDR2 is YFSETQ. This CDR3 comprises 15 residues.

The chain recombines TRBV29-1 with TRBJ2-7; TRBD1 matches at 9 bases. Germline CDR1 SQVTM, CDR2 ANQGSEA. This CDR3 has 15 amino acids. After removal of 4 bases from V and 3 bases from J, the junction contained 10 bases not matched to a gene. The CDR3 DNA follows: TGCAGCGTTGGTGAAGCCGGGGACAGGGACTACGAGCAGTACTTC. The encoded protein is CSVGEAGDRDYEQYF.